This T cell receptor beta chain was observed in a study of spatial heterogeneity in lung cancer. Study-wide background: Matched bulk RNA-seq gave a T cell module score that correlated strongly with tumor-region TCR transcript counts. In the raw reads, each unique TCR and UMI combination was present more than ten times on average. General observations from the study: Counts that tracked tumor mutation counts were those of expanded intratumoral alpha and beta TCRs.

TCRdb reprocessed the 5' RACE reads via MiXCR and lists one record per CDR3 protein. The data show fewer than 7,500 distinct CDR3 sequences, less than 15% seen once. V shed 5 bases and J shed 2 bases, with 10 bases lying between them. The CDR3 consists of 12 residues. Germline V gives CDR1 SQVTM, CDR2 ANQGSEA. In this sample, this clonotype is medium-sized. What it binds is not known. The sample's time point: sample taken at primary tumor resection. Researchers sequenced whole RNA taken from tumor, nontumor lung or frozen PBMC without sorting. The receptor was derived from a male donor with early-stage non-small cell lung cancer. The sample in question was lung tumor tissue, obtained at surgery. V and J are TRBV29-1 and TRBJ2-7; D possibly matches TRBD1 or TRBD2 (5 bases each). CDR3 residues: CSVTTAAYEQYF. CDR3 nucleotide sequence: TGCAGCGTTACGACAGCGGCCTACGAGCAGTACTTC.